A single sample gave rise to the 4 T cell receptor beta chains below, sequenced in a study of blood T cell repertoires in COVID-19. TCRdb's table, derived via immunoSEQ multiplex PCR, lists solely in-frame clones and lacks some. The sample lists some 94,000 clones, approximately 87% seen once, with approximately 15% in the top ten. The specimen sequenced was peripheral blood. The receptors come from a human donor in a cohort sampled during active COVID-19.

CDR3 bases: TGCGCCAGCAGCTTGGAACCCCGGACTAGCGGGAGTTCAGATACGCAGTATTTT. Translating it yields CASSLEPRTSGSSDTQYF. The V call is TRBV5-1, the J call TRBJ2-3; 13 bases line up with TRBD2. The V gene end was trimmed by 0 bases and the J gene end by 4 bases; junction bases not matched to a gene: 8. The CDR3 runs to 18 residues. CDR1 SGHRS and CDR2 YFSETQ come from the germline V gene. Supplemented by reference TRBV5-1 and TRBJ2-3, the full variable domain reads KAGVTQTPRYLIKTRGQQVTLSCSPISGHRSVSWYQQTPGQGLQFLFEYFSETQRNKGNFPGRFSGRQFSNSRSEMNVSTLELGDSALYLCASSLEPRTSGSSDTQYFGPGTRLTVL.

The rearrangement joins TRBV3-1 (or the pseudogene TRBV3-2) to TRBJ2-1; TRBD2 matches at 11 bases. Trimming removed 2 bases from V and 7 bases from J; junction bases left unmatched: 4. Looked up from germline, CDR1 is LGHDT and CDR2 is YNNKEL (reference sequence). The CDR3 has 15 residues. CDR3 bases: TGTGCCAGCAGCCAACTAGCGGGGGGAGGTAATGAGCAGTTCTTC. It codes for CASSQLAGGGNEQFF.

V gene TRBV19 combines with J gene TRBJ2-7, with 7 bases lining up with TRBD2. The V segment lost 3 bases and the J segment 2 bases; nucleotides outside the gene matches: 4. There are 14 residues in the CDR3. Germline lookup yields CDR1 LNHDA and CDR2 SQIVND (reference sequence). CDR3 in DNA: TGTGCCAGTAGTATTTGGACTAGTCCCTACGAGCAGTACTTC. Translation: CASSIWTSPYEQYF.

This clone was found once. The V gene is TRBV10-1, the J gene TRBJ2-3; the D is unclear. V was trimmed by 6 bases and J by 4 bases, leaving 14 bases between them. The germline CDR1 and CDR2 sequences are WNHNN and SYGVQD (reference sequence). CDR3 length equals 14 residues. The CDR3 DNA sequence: TGCGCCAGCAGCTCGGGTGTTACGGCAGATACGCAGTATTTT. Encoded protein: CASSSGVTADTQYF.